Listed below are T cell receptor beta chains from one sample, sequenced in a study of T cells in Graves' hyperthyroidism and ophthalmopathy. TCRdb used MiXCR to reprocess the multiplex PCR reads, holding one entry per CDR3 protein. The table shows some 690,000 distinct CDR3 sequences, with 15% to 20% occurring only once. Input material: blood. All receptors come from a man in his fifties with Graves' hyperthyroidism. Both conserved end residues are part of each CDR3. D genes are given only for firm matches. Only part of the rows carry a size: once, few, many, or a class if the clone is expanded.

j_gene	d_gene	v_gene	abundance	CDR3aa	CDR3nt
TRBJ1-5	TRBD1	TRBV2	many	CASSWDQGARQPQHF	TGTGCCAGCAGCTGGGATCAGGGGGCGCGGCAGCCCCAGCATTTT
TRBJ1-1	NA	TRBV6-5	many	CASSSQTGNTEAFF	TGTGCCAGCAGTTCCCAGACAGGGAACACTGAAGCTTTCTTT
TRBJ2-5	NA	TRBV5-1	few	CASSPLVSETQYF	TGCGCCAGCAGCCCACTAGTTTCGGAGACCCAGTACTTC
TRBJ1-2	NA	TRBV7-9	many	CASSPGSYYGYTF	TGTGCCAGCAGCCCTGGCAGCTACTATGGCTACACCTTC
TRBJ2-7	TRBD1	TRBV11-2	NA	CASSRTRTGLLEQYF	TGTGCCAGCAGTCGGACGCGGACAGGGCTCCTAGAGCAGTACTTC
TRBJ1-1	TRBD1	TRBV3-1	NA	CASSQEGQGEAFF	TGTGCCAGCAGCCAAGAAGGACAGGGTGAAGCTTTCTTT
TRBJ2-3	NA	TRBV11-2	many	CASSFREDTQYF	TGTGCCAGCAGCTTCAGGGAAGATACGCAGTATTTT
TRBJ1-1	TRBD1	TRBV2	many	CASSLGTVMNTEAFF	TGTGCCAGCAGCCTCGGGACAGTCATGAACACTGAAGCTTTCTTT
TRBJ2-1	TRBD2	TRBV20-1	many	CSASDRGSRGNEQFF	TGCAGTGCTTCGGATCGCGGGAGTAGAGGCAATGAGCAGTTCTTC
TRBJ2-3	NA	TRBV6-1	few	CASSEAPTRGDTQYF	TGTGCCAGCAGTGAAGCGCCGACGAGGGGAGATACGCAGTATTTT
TRBJ2-7	NA	TRBV19	few	CASSIESRPPYEQYF	TGTGCCAGTAGTATAGAGTCAAGGCCCCCCTACGAGCAGTACTTC
TRBJ2-5	NA	TRBV3-1	few	CASRPGSGQETQYF	TGTGCCAGCAGACCGGGTAGCGGTCAAGAGACCCAGTACTTC
TRBJ1-2	TRBD1	TRBV29-1	many	CSVRGTASNYGYTF	TGCAGCGTAAGAGGGACAGCCTCTAACTATGGCTACACCTTC
TRBJ2-1	NA	TRBV5-1	few	CASSLLPSPLYNEQFF	TGCGCCAGCAGCTTACTTCCCTCTCCCCTATACAATGAGCAGTTCTTC
TRBJ1-1	NA	TRBV7-9	few	CASTLLGGRLDGFF	TGTGCCAGCACCCTACTTGGAGGACGGCTAGACGGTTTCTTT
TRBJ1-1	NA	TRBV27	many	CASSFGRRNTEAFF	TGTGCCAGCAGTTTTGGCCGGAGGAACACTGAAGCTTTCTTT
TRBJ2-7	TRBD1	TRBV6-1	NA	CASLPGNTGTGIYEQYF	TGTGCCAGTCTCCCAGGAAACACCGGGACAGGGATTTACGAGCAGTACTTC
TRBJ2-7	NA	TRBV28	few	CASETGYEQYF	TGTGCCTCCGAGACAGGCTACGAGCAGTACTTC
TRBJ2-1	NA	TRBV29-1	NA	CSVEDQDSSSYNEQFF	TGCAGCGTTGAAGACCAAGATAGCAGCTCCTACAATGAGCAGTTCTTC
TRBJ1-4	NA	TRBV7-9	few	CASSRQLEKLFF	TGTGCCAGCAGCCGACAGCTTGAAAAACTGTTTTTT
TRBJ1-1	NA	TRBV28	few	CASSFRTFF	TGTGCCAGCAGTTTTAGGACTTTCTTT
TRBJ2-1	NA	TRBV5-1	NA	CASSGTAGDNHNEQFF	TGCGCCAGCAGCGGGACGGCAGGGGACAATCACAATGAGCAGTTCTTC
TRBJ2-5	NA	TRBV19	NA	CASKRNTYQETQYF	TGTGCCAGCAAGAGGAATACGTACCAAGAGACCCAGTACTTC
TRBJ2-7	TRBD2	TRBV28	many	CASNPGGRAEYEQYF	TGTGCCAGCAACCCAGGCGGGAGGGCCGAATACGAGCAGTACTTC
TRBJ2-5	TRBD2	TRBV27	NA	CASSLGGAAGETQYF	TGTGCCAGCAGTTTGGGAGGGGCGGCGGGAGAGACCCAGTACTTC
TRBJ1-2	NA	TRBV6-1	many	CASSEFSAGGYTF	TGTGCCAGCAGTGAATTCTCAGCGGGTGGCTACACCTTC
TRBJ2-2	TRBD2	TRBV2	many	CASTPGLAGRELFF	TGTGCCAGCACCCCCGGACTAGCGGGACGGGAGCTGTTTTTT
TRBJ1-1	NA	TRBV5-1	NA	CASSLVPVGTENTEAFF	TGCGCCAGCAGCTTGGTACCCGTTGGTACCGAGAACACTGAAGCTTTCTTT
TRBJ2-1	TRBD2	TRBV24-1	NA	CATSSNQAGNNEQFF	TGTGCCACCAGTTCGAATCAAGCGGGAAACAATGAGCAGTTCTTC
TRBJ2-3	NA	TRBV5-1	NA	CASSLASLESDTQYF	TGCGCCAGCAGCTTGGCTTCATTGGAATCGGATACGCAGTATTTT
TRBJ2-7	NA	TRBV6-2/TRBV6-3	few	CASSYGRREQYF	TGTGCCAGCAGTTATGGGAGGCGAGAGCAGTACTTC
TRBJ1-2	NA	TRBV28	many	CASSISNYGYTF	TGTGCCAGCAGTATAAGTAACTATGGCTACACCTTC
TRBJ2-3	NA	TRBV13	NA	CASSLGLSGLITDTQYF	TGTGCCAGCAGCTTAGGCCTTAGCGGACTGATCACGGATACGCAGTATTTT
TRBJ2-1	TRBD2	TRBV19	few	CASTPSGTYNEQFF	TGTGCCAGTACCCCTAGCGGGACCTACAATGAGCAGTTCTTC
TRBJ1-1	NA	TRBV19	few	CASSYRDAGNTEAFF	TGTGCCAGTAGTTACCGGGACGCCGGAAACACTGAAGCTTTCTTT
TRBJ2-7	NA	TRBV20-1	many	CSARDHSYEQYF	TGCAGTGCTAGAGACCACTCCTACGAGCAGTACTTC
TRBJ2-3	TRBD2	TRBV2	many	CASSGPSGIRIYTDTQYF	TGTGCCAGCAGTGGACCTAGCGGGATCCGTATTTACACAGATACGCAGTATTTT
TRBJ1-2	TRBD1	TRBV12-3/TRBV12-4	many	CASSLPDRDHGYTF	TGTGCCAGCAGTTTACCCGACAGGGACCATGGCTACACCTTC
TRBJ1-5	NA	TRBV6-6	many	CASSYSSAQPQHF	TGTGCCAGCAGTTACTCCAGTGCTCAGCCCCAGCATTTT
TRBJ2-5	TRBD2	TRBV7-2	many	CASSLSSGTQETQYF	TGTGCCAGCAGCTTAAGTAGCGGGACACAAGAGACCCAGTACTTC
TRBJ2-7	TRBD1	TRBV3-1	many	CASSQAGTDTYEQYF	TGTGCCAGCAGCCAAGCCGGGACAGATACCTACGAGCAGTACTTC
TRBJ2-2	NA	TRBV11-2	many	CASIQGNTGELFF	TGTGCCAGCATACAGGGTAACACCGGGGAGCTGTTTTTT
TRBJ2-1	NA	TRBV30	NA	CALSSYNEQFF	TGTGCCTTATCATCCTACAATGAGCAGTTCTTC
TRBJ2-7	TRBD2	TRBV7-9	once	CASSPGGDLPYEQYF	TGTGCCAGCAGTCCCGGGGGGGATCTTCCCTACGAGCAGTACTTC